The entry below describes one T cell receptor beta chain. Its antigen is unknown. This record comes from a study of cytomegalovirus exposure and HLA in healthy donors. Study conclusions and caveats: For cytomegalovirus status, the classifier reportedly gave diagnoses with high specificity and sensitivity. Analysis was performed later, and it showed HLA-associated TCR beta chains to be more clonally expanded than equally common others. Because they were indistinguishable, some V segments, including TRBV6-2 and TRBV6-3, were excluded. Immune exposure was documented only through CMV serostatus.

The PCR had 60 Vbeta and 13 Jbeta primers. Assay used: immunoSEQ multiplex PCR; TCRdb lists only in-frame clones, some missing. The sample has 99,000 or so clones; around 80% are singletons. Trimming removed 3 bases from V and 7 bases from J; junction bases left unmatched: 4. The length of the CDR3 is 15 residues. Germline lookup yields CDR1 SGHRS and CDR2 YFSETQ. Sequencing input: PBMCs. The origin of this receptor is a man younger than 45 in good health and CMV-seronegative. The V and J genes are TRBV5-1 and TRBJ2-1; TRBD2 matches at 13 bases. CDR3 DNA: TGCGCCAGCAGCTCCACTAGCGGGGGGGCGAATGAGCAGTTCTTC. This encodes CASSSTSGGANEQFF.